A single sample is the source of the 27 T cell receptor beta chains below, sequenced in a study of T cells in Graves' hyperthyroidism and ophthalmopathy. RNA transcripts served as the template for amplifying TCR beta CDR3 regions. First-round RT-PCR targeting the TCR CDR3 was performed with the HTBI primer set. TCRdb re-derived calls from the multiplex PCR reads in MiXCR, one entry per CDR3 protein. The sample lists hundreds of thousands of distinct CDR3 sequences, over 12% seen once, with under 30% in the top ten. The sequencing input was blood. The receptors shown here come from a middle-aged man with Graves' ophthalmopathy.

Only a few counts were recorded for this clonotype. Just one base apart from a much larger clone, this may be a read error. The genes are TRBV6-2 or TRBV6-3 and TRBJ1-1; D call uncertain. V lost 10 bases to trimming and J lost 4 bases, with 19 bases between them. Germline V gene sequence: CDR1 MNHEY, CDR2 SVGEGT. This CDR3 contains 14 residues. In nucleotides, the CDR3 is TGTGCCATCGAAGAGTACGTCTCTGGCACTGAAGCTTTCTTT. It yields the protein CAIEEYVSGTEAFF.

This chain joins TRBV29-1 and TRBJ2-2; TRBD2 matches at 14 bases. CDR3 length equals 15 residues. J was trimmed by 7 bases and V by 4 bases; bases with no gene match: 5. Germline V gives CDR1 SQVTM, CDR2 ANQGSEA. This CDR3 reads CSVVTSGRAHGELFF. The CDR3 DNA reads TGCAGCGTTGTGACTAGCGGGAGGGCCCACGGGGAGCTGTTTTTT.

The sample holds many counts of this clonotype. The CDR3 DNA reads as TGCGCCAGCAACTCCCGAACTAGCGGGAGAACAGATACGCAGTATTTT. It translates to CASNSRTSGRTDTQYF. The chain has TRBV5-1 and TRBJ2-3; 11 nucleotides line up with TRBD2. V lost 6 bases to trimming and J lost 3 bases; unmatched junction nucleotides: 9. Germline CDR1 and CDR2: SGHRS and YFSETQ. The CDR3 spans 16 residues.

This clonotype was seen many times. This chain joins TRBV3-1 and TRBJ2-1; 9 bases match TRBD2. Trimming at V came to 2 bases and at J to 8 bases, leaving 10 bases not matched to a gene. The CDR3 runs to 16 residues. Germline CDR1 LGHDT, CDR2 YNNKEL (reference sequence). CDR3 region: CASSQIAGAPGDEQFF. CDR3 coding DNA: TGTGCCAGCAGCCAAATAGCGGGAGCTCCAGGTGATGAGCAGTTCTTC.

This clonotype was detected ten times or more. This rearrangement joins TRBV20-1 to TRBJ2-3; 9 bases match TRBD1. There are 14 residues in the CDR3. Germline CDR1 DFQATT, CDR2 SNEGSKA (reference sequence). V dropped 6 bases and J dropped 4; count of bases not matched to a gene: 8. The CDR3 loop is CSASDRGSADTQYF. In nucleotides, the CDR3 is TGCAGTGCCAGTGACAGGGGGAGTGCAGATACGCAGTATTTT.

As to this clonotype: This sequence may be a read error, since a much larger clone differs from it by one base. The V and J genes are TRBV12-3 or TRBV12-4 and TRBJ2-7, with D unresolved. The CDR3 spans 14 residues. The CDR3 sequence is CASSFGYLSYEQHF. DNA of the CDR3: TGTGCCAGCAGTTTCGGTTATCTATCCTACGAGCAGCACTTC.

Many counts were recorded for this clonotype. The V and J genes are TRBV28 and TRBJ2-4; TRBD1 matches at 9 bases. The germline V gene encodes CDR1 MDHEN and CDR2 SYDVKM. The CDR3 totals 15 residues. Germline trimming cut 6 bases from V and 0 bases from J; bases unmatched to any gene: 3. As DNA, the CDR3 is TGTGCCAGCAGGGGACAGGGCCTAGCCAAAAACATTCAGTACTTC. Protein: CASRGQGLAKNIQYF.

For this clonotype: This may come from a read error, since a much larger clone is one base off. V and J are TRBV29-1 and TRBJ2-7; a weak D match, TRBD1 (5 bases). Germline V CDR1 and CDR2: SQVTM, ANQGSEA. There are 14 residues in the CDR3. CDR3 sequence: CSVVVIGDLYGQYF. CDR3 sequence (DNA): TGCAGCGTGGTCGTTATAGGGGATTTATACGGGCAGTACTTC.

This clonotype was counted at least ten times. CDR3 residues: CAWRNGLATYEQYF. DNA of the CDR3: TGTGCCTGGAGAAATGGACTAGCAACCTACGAGCAGTACTTC. The chain has TRBV30 and TRBJ2-7, with 8 positions matching TRBD2. V shed 3 bases, J shed 2 bases, and the junction held 6 bases outside the gene matches. Germline V gives CDR1 GTSNPN, CDR2 SVGIG (reference sequence). This CDR3 is 14 amino acids long.

This clonotype appeared a few times. V and J are TRBV4-1 and TRBJ1-1, with D unresolved. This CDR3 spans 15 amino acids. Germline V gene data show CDR1 as MGHRA and CDR2 as YSYEKL. The V and J ends lost 0 bases and 1 base respectively, with 9 bases between them. DNA of the CDR3: TGCGCCAGCAGCCAAGATCCGGCCTGGAACACTGAAGCTTTCTTT. Translated: CASSQDPAWNTEAFF.

This clonotype was seen more than once but under ten times. The rearrangement links TRBV9 to TRBJ2-2; TRBD2 aligns across 10 bases. Germline V gene lookup returns CDR1 SGDLS and CDR2 YYNGEE. J was trimmed by 3 bases and V by 4 bases; bases with no gene match: 12. CDR3 size: 18 residues. The CDR3 protein is CASSQPLAGDRYTGELFF. The CDR3, as DNA: TGTGCCAGCAGCCAACCGCTAGCGGGAGATCGGTACACCGGGGAGCTGTTTTTT.

This clonotype has ten or more counts. The chain employs TRBV7-2 and TRBJ2-7, with 7 bases lining up with TRBD2. The CDR3 runs to 17 residues. Germline trimming cut 2 bases from V and 0 bases from J; bases unmatched to any gene: 10. The germline gives CDR1 SGHTA, CDR2 FQGNSA. In nucleotides, the CDR3 is TGTGCCAGCAGCTTATCCGCCGGGGGGTGGAGCTCCTACGAGCAGTACTTC. Translation: CASSLSAGGWSSYEQYF.

In this sample, this clonotype turned up many times. The rearrangement uses TRBV29-1 and TRBJ2-5; 13 bases are shared with TRBD2. CDR1 is SQVTM and CDR2 is ANQGSEA in the germline V gene. Trimming removed 0 bases from V and 4 bases from J; junction bases left unmatched: 11. The length of the CDR3 is 18 residues. The DNA for the CDR3 is TGCAGCGTTGAAGATGGGCTGAAGGGACTAGCGGGAAGAGAGACCCAGTACTTC. Its translation is CSVEDGLKGLAGRETQYF.

This chain joins TRBV10-3 and TRBJ2-1; 10 nucleotides match TRBD2. Germline V gives CDR1 ENHRY, CDR2 SYGVKD. The length of the CDR3 is 14 residues. V dropped 8 bases and J dropped 7; count of bases not matched to a gene: 8. CDR3 region: CAIAGSGRINEQFF. Written as DNA, the CDR3 is TGTGCCATCGCTGGTAGCGGGAGGATTAATGAGCAGTTCTTC.

The table lists this clonotype with many counts. The chain couples TRBV10-3 to TRBJ2-7; no clear D gene. V was trimmed by 4 bases and J by 0 bases, leaving 7 bases between them. The CDR3 loop spans 13 amino acids. CDR1 is ENHRY, CDR2 SYGVKD, per germline. The CDR3 loop is CAISAHSSYEQYF. CDR3 in DNA: TGTGCCATCAGTGCTCACAGCTCCTACGAGCAGTACTTC.

The CDR3 spells CASSLEATLGAGELFF. Here the CDR3 DNA reads TGTGCCAGCAGCTTGGAAGCTACCTTGGGGGCCGGGGAGCTGTTTTTT. The chain uses TRBV5-5 and TRBJ2-2; D possibly uses TRBD1 or TRBD2 (5 bases each). The CDR3 length is 16 residues. The V end lost 0 bases, the J end lost 6 bases, and 15 bases lay between the germline ends. Germline CDR1 and CDR2: SGHKS and YYEKEE (reference sequence).

This clonotype was detected a few times. The CDR3 sequence is CASSLYSGGTDTQYF. As DNA, the CDR3 is TGTGCCAGCAGCTTGTACAGCGGAGGCACAGATACGCAGTATTTT. This chain links TRBV5-5 with TRBJ2-3, with D tentatively TRBD2 (5 bases). Trimming pared 1 base from V and 1 base from J, leaving 10 bases between. Germline CDR1 SGHKS, CDR2 YYEKEE (reference sequence). The CDR3 is made up of 15 amino acids.

Ten or more counts support this clonotype. The rearrangement links TRBV3-1 to TRBJ2-1, with D tentatively TRBD1 (5 bases). Germline CDR1 is LGHDT and CDR2 is YNNKEL (reference sequence). The CDR3 sequence is 16 residues long. Between the trimmed V and J ends, which lost 2 bases and 2 bases, there was a span of 13 bases. The DNA of the CDR3 is TGTGCCAGCAGCCAAAATTCGGAACAGGCCTACAATGAGCAGTTCTTC. It encodes CASSQNSEQAYNEQFF.

About this clonotype: The junction does not match germline at one end; this may be a read error. The chain employs TRBV11-3 and TRBJ2-1; 7 positions match TRBD2. The length of the CDR3 is 16 residues. CDR1 is SGHNT, CDR2 YENEEA, per germline. The CDR3 here is CAGSLGEAREANEQFF. Here the CDR3 DNA reads TGTGCCGGCAGCTTAGGGGAGGCTCGGGAGGCAAATGAGCAGTTCTTC.

This clonotype has just a few counts. A junction end diverges from the germline sequence, so it may reflect a read error. The rearrangement links TRBV2 to TRBJ2-5, with TRBD1 matching 8 bases. CDR1 is SNHLY, CDR2 FYNNEI, per germline. This CDR3 comprises 11 residues. CDR3 DNA sequence: TGTGCCAGCAGACCAGGACAGGGCCTAAACTTC. Translation gives CASRPGQGLNF. Full variable domain (missing parts from reference TRBV2 and TRBJ2-5): EPEVTQTPSHQVTQMGQEVILRCVPISNHLYFYWYRQILGQKVEFLVSFYNNEISEKSEIFDDQFSVERPDGSNFTLKIRSTKLEDSAMYFCASRPGQGLNFGPGTRLLVL.

This clonotype was recorded a few times. The genes are TRBV7-8 and TRBJ2-2; D is unresolved. Germline V gene lookup returns CDR1 SGHVS and CDR2 FQNEAQ. This CDR3 is 14 amino acids long. Trimming took off 6 bases at V and 1 base at J, with 9 bases between the two ends. The CDR3 nucleotides are TGTGCCAGCAGTGCGCGGAAGAACACCGGGGAGCTGTTTTTT. It yields the protein CASSARKNTGELFF. The whole variable domain, remainder taken from reference TRBV7-8 and TRBJ2-2, is GAGVSQSPRYKVAKRGQDVALRCDPISGHVSLFWYQQALGQGPEFLTYFQNEAQLDKSGLPSDRFFAERPEGSVSTLKIQRTQQEDSAVYLCASSARKNTGELFFGEGSRLTVL.

The chain couples TRBV6-1 to TRBJ1-2; 7 positions match TRBD1. After removal of 5 bases from V and 5 bases from J, the junction contained 8 bases not matched to a gene. CDR1 is MNHNS and CDR2 is SASEGT in the germline V gene. The CDR3 consists of 14 residues. The CDR3 loop is CASSQIQGSYGYTF. The CDR3, as DNA: TGTGCCAGCAGTCAAATACAGGGGAGTTATGGCTACACCTTC.

The rearrangement links TRBV4-1 to TRBJ1-6, with TRBD1 matching 7 bases. Germline loops: CDR1 MGHRA, CDR2 YSYEKL. The J segment lost 8 bases and the V segment lost 3 bases, leaving 4 bases of the junction unmatched. This CDR3 contains 14 residues. The CDR3 here is CASSQSDRDSPLHF. DNA of the CDR3: TGCGCCAGCAGCCAGAGCGACAGGGATTCACCCCTCCACTTT.

This clonotype has just a few counts. The rearrangement uses TRBV24-1 and TRBJ1-2; 7 nucleotides agree with TRBD1. Germline V lookup: CDR1 KGHDR, CDR2 SFDVKD. The CDR3 extends over 14 amino acids. J gave up 4 bases and V 4 bases, and 5 bases lay outside the gene matches. The CDR3 protein is CATSDPTGFYGYTF. Written as DNA, the CDR3 is TGTGCCACCAGTGACCCGACAGGGTTCTATGGCTACACCTTC.

The genes are TRBV6-2 or TRBV6-3 and TRBJ2-1; D is unresolved. Trimming removed 5 bases at V and 8 bases at J, with 7 bases between. Germline values: CDR1 MNHEY, CDR2 SVGEGT. The CDR3 length is 11 residues. The CDR3 region is CASSAGHEQFF. CDR3 nucleotide sequence: TGTGCCAGCAGTGCCGGACATGAGCAGTTCTTC.

This clonotype has a single count. The chain links TRBV20-1 to TRBJ2-7; possibly TRBD2 for D (5 bases). The CDR3 has 13 residues. CDR1 and CDR2 from the germline V gene are DFQATT and SNEGSKA (reference sequence). Trimming took 7 bases from V and 0 from J, leaving 13 bases between them. In DNA form, the CDR3 reads TGCAGTGTCAAGAGTACTAGCTCCTACGAGCAGTACTTC. As protein: CSVKSTSSYEQYF.

This clonotype turned up a few times. This chain uses TRBV20-1 with TRBJ2-7, with D unresolved. CDR3 size: 10 residues. V lost 6 bases, J lost 3 bases, and 6 bases lay in between. In germline, CDR1 is DFQATT, CDR2 SNEGSKA (reference sequence). The CDR3 DNA is TGCAGTGCCATTTTCTACGAGCAGTACTTC. It specifies CSAIFYEQYF.